These 25 T cell receptor beta chains share one sample of origin, sequenced in a study of blood T cells in healthy people across ages. A second PCR, run for about 6 to 11 cycles, used a sample-barcoded 5' primer plus a J-beta primer mix. In TCRdb, the 5' RACE reads were re-called with MiXCR into one record per CDR3 protein. Altogether around 670,000 distinct CDR3 sequences are present, about 30% being singletons, with the ten largest covering 15% to 18%. The material sequenced was blood. Receptor source: an elderly woman in good health.

This clonotype was recorded only once. The CDR3 loop reads CASSELGAGGDTQYF. CDR3 sequence (DNA): TGTGCCAGCAGTGAATTAGGAGCGGGGGGGGATACGCAGTATTTT. The chain links TRBV6-1 to TRBJ2-3; TRBD2 matches at 10 bases. This CDR3 contains 15 residues. Losses at the gene ends were 2 bases for V and 6 bases for J; bases not matched to a gene: 5. Per the germline V gene, CDR1 is MNHNS and CDR2 is SASEGT.

This clonotype was recorded many times. The V gene is TRBV6-1, the J gene TRBJ1-2; tentative D call: TRBD1 (6 bases). The CDR3 length is 16 residues. Germline V gives CDR1 MNHNS, CDR2 SASEGT. V was cut by 0 bases and J by 5 bases, with 16 bases left in between. The CDR3 DNA follows: TGTGCCAGCAGTGAAGCGCTAAGGGGGGAATGGTATGGCTACACCTTC. As protein: CASSEALRGEWYGYTF.

This clonotype has just a few counts. A much larger clone sits a single nucleotide away, making a read error possible. The chain is built from TRBV5-6 and TRBJ2-7; D may be TRBD1 (6 bases). This CDR3 has 15 amino acids. Between the trimmed V and J ends, which lost 3 bases and 0 bases, there was a span of 13 bases. CDR1 is SGHDT, CDR2 YYEEEE, per germline. CDR3 residues: CASSSTHRDSYEQYF. Written as DNA, the CDR3 is TGTGCCAGCAGCTCCACCCACAGGGACTCCTACGAGCAGTACTTC.

In its sample, this clonotype was seen a few times. The chain joins TRBV20-1 to TRBJ2-7, with D perhaps matching TRBD1 (6 bases). The germline V and J ends were trimmed by 6 bases and 3 bases, with 18 bases remaining between them. CDR3 length: 14 residues. Germline CDR1 is DFQATT and CDR2 is SNEGSKA (reference sequence). CDR3 amino acids: CSAVKQGNLYEQYF. CDR3 nucleotides: TGCAGTGCCGTCAAACAGGGTAACCTCTACGAGCAGTACTTC.

For this clonotype: The junction does not match germline at one end; this may be a read error. This chain joins TRBV12-3 or TRBV12-4 and TRBJ2-3; tentative D call: TRBD2 (6 bases). The CDR3 sequence is 15 residues long. Here the CDR3 DNA reads TGTGCCAGCAGTTTTAGCGGCCATAGCGCAGATATGCAGTATTTT. This codes for CASSFSGHSADMQYF.

This clonotype was detected a few times. This chain uses TRBV7-9 with TRBJ2-5; D possibly corresponds to TRBD1 (5 bases). TRBJ2-1 matches the DNA end more closely, so the J call is doubtful. Per the germline V gene, CDR1 is SEHNR and CDR2 is FQNEAQ (reference sequence). The CDR3 runs to 13 residues. CDR3 in amino acids: CASSLVGQETQFF. The CDR3 DNA follows: TGTGCCAGCAGCTTAGTGGGGCAAGAGACCCAGTTCTTC.

The rearrangement uses TRBV20-1 and TRBJ2-5, with 9 bases lining up with TRBD1. The better agreement between TRBJ2-7 and the DNA end casts doubt on the J call. Germline CDR1 reads DFQATT; CDR2 reads SNEGSKA (reference sequence). The CDR3 contains 15 residues. CDR3 DNA sequence: TGCAGTGCTAGAGCCGGACAGGGGAAGATCGCCGAGCAGTACTTC. Residues: CSARAGQGKIAEQYF.

The table lists this clonotype with many counts. The chain couples TRBV25-1 to TRBJ1-2, with 11 bases aligning to TRBD1. The junction had 4 bases not matched to a gene; V was cut back by 8 bases and J by 8 bases. The CDR3 contains 12 residues. The germline V gene encodes CDR1 MGHDK and CDR2 SYGVNS. The CDR3 is CASHGQGAGYTF. The CDR3 nucleotides read TGTGCCAGCCACGGACAGGGGGCCGGCTACACCTTC.

This clonotype was recorded many times. This chain joins TRBV3-1 and TRBJ1-6; the D gene is possibly TRBD1 (6 bases). The V and J ends lost 1 base and 8 bases respectively, with 12 bases between them. The germline gives CDR1 LGHDT, CDR2 YNNKEL (reference sequence). The CDR3 has 15 residues. Here the CDR3 reads CASSQARGFDSPLHF. The CDR3 DNA is TGTGCCAGCAGCCAAGCCAGGGGATTTGATTCACCCCTCCACTTT.

The chain combines TRBV12-3 or TRBV12-4 with TRBJ1-5, with unresolved D. The CDR3 has 15 amino acids. Deletions cut 6 bases from V and 3 bases from J, with 15 bases between. CDR3 residues: CASSLTQWDNQPQHF. In nucleotides, the CDR3 is TGTGCCAGCAGCCTAACCCAGTGGGACAATCAGCCCCAGCATTTT.

This clonotype was picked up many times. The genes are TRBV9 and TRBJ2-1, with 10 bases matching TRBD2. Trimming took 0 bases from V and 5 from J; bases not matched to a gene: 5. Per the germline V gene, CDR1 is SGDLS and CDR2 is YYNGEE. The CDR3 loop spans 16 amino acids. CDR3: CASSVAVAGGHNEQFF. The CDR3 DNA reads as TGTGCCAGCAGCGTAGCGGTAGCGGGGGGCCACAATGAGCAGTTCTTC.

This chain uses TRBV5-1 with TRBJ1-2; D is uncertain. The CDR3 totals 12 residues. In germline, CDR1 is SGHRS, CDR2 YFSETQ. V was trimmed by 3 bases and J by 7 bases, leaving 10 bases between them. Here the CDR3 DNA reads TGCGCCAGCAGCTCCTCGACTCTTGGCTACACCTTC. Translated: CASSSSTLGYTF.

The CDR3 loop reads CASSVETGGKWFVVQPQHF. The CDR3 nucleotides are TGTGCCAGCAGTGTCGAGACAGGGGGCAAGTGGTTCGTTGTTCAGCCCCAGCATTTT. V and J are TRBV28 and TRBJ1-5; TRBD1 matches at 10 bases. V was clipped by 5 bases and J by 6 bases; unmatched bases: 19. The CDR3 has 19 amino acids. CDR1 and CDR2 (germline): MDHEN, SYDVKM.

This clonotype was counted ten times or more. V gene TRBV12-3 or TRBV12-4 combines with J gene TRBJ1-5, with D possibly matching TRBD1 (5 bases). The ends were cut back, 4 bases at V and 0 bases at J, with 10 bases in the middle. CDR3 size: 15 residues. The CDR3 sequence is CASSWRGNSNQPQHF. CDR3 in DNA: TGTGCCAGCAGTTGGAGGGGAAATAGCAATCAGCCCCAGCATTTT.

The CDR3 DNA is TGTGCCAGCAGCGTAGGCCTAGCGCCTTCTGACGGGGAGCTGTTTTTT. This codes for CASSVGLAPSDGELFF. V usage is TRBV9 and J usage is TRBJ2-2, with D possibly being TRBD2 (6 bases). CDR3 length equals 16 residues. Per the germline V gene, CDR1 is SGDLS and CDR2 is YYNGEE. With 0 bases removed from V and 7 bases from J, the gap between germline ends came to 16 bases.

The count of this clonotype is one. Possible read error: a much larger clone is one base away. V and J are TRBV10-3 and TRBJ1-4; D possibly corresponds to TRBD1 (5 bases). The CDR3 length is 12 residues. CDR1 and CDR2 (germline): ENHRY, SYGVKD. CDR3 nucleotides: TGTGCCGTCAGTGAAGAAGAGGGGCCAGAGTTTTTT. It codes for CAVSEEEGPEFF.

Only a few counts were recorded for this clonotype. A much larger clonotype is one base distant, so this may be a read error. The chain recombines TRBV6-5 with TRBJ2-1; weak D call: TRBD2 (7 bases). Germline V gives CDR1 MNHEY, CDR2 SVGAGI. V gave up 6 bases and J gave up 4 bases, with 13 bases separating them. This CDR3 has 14 amino acids. CDR3 nucleotide sequence: TGTGCCAGCAGGGCGGGGGCGGGATACAATGAGCAGTTCTTC. This sequence encodes CASRAGAGYNEQFF.

This clonotype was counted at least ten times. The chain carries TRBV5-1 and TRBJ2-4; D gene unclear. From germline, CDR1 is SGHRS and CDR2 YFSETQ. CDR3 length equals 14 residues. The germline V and J ends were trimmed by 0 bases and 4 bases, with 8 bases remaining between them. CDR3 sequence (DNA): TGCGCCAGCAGCTTGGCGCCGCTGAAAAACATTCAGTACTTC. Translation: CASSLAPLKNIQYF. The full variable domain, with the rest looked up from reference TRBV5-1 and TRBJ2-4, is KAGVTQTPRYLIKTRGQQVTLSCSPISGHRSVSWYQQTPGQGLQFLFEYFSETQRNKGNFPGRFSGRQFSNSRSEMNVSTLELGDSALYLCASSLAPLKNIQYFGAGTRLSVL.

This clonotype came up many times. CDR3 coding DNA: TGCGCCAGCAGCTTGACCTCATTAGGGACAGATACGCAGTATTTT. Residues: CASSLTSLGTDTQYF. The chain combines TRBV5-1 with TRBJ2-3; D gene uncertain. CDR3 size: 15 residues. CDR1 SGHRS and CDR2 YFSETQ come from the germline V gene. V gave up 1 base and J gave up 3 bases, with 12 bases separating them.

This clonotype turned up a few times. This CDR3 is CASSPDRGWNQPQHF. CDR3 nucleotides: TGTGCCAGCAGCCCTGACAGGGGTTGGAATCAGCCCCAGCATTTT. The rearrangement joins TRBV7-8 to TRBJ1-5; 8 bases align to TRBD1. The CDR3 loop spans 15 amino acids. V lost 5 bases and J lost 4; bases outside the gene matches: 7. Germline V gene sequence: CDR1 SGHVS, CDR2 FQNEAQ.

This clonotype was detected many times. V and J are TRBV15 and TRBJ2-1; no clear D. This CDR3 contains 13 residues. Germline CDR1 LNHNV, CDR2 YYDKDF (reference sequence). Deletions cut 0 bases from V and 9 bases from J, with 9 bases between. For the CDR3, the DNA is TGTGCCACCAGCAGAGATATCCGGTCTGAGCAGTTCTTC. This encodes CATSRDIRSEQFF.

The chain recombines TRBV20-1 with TRBJ2-5; TRBD2 agrees at 9 bases. With V trimmed by 0 bases and J by 5 bases, 13 bases remained unmatched. Germline V gene lookup returns CDR1 DFQATT and CDR2 SNEGSKA (reference sequence). The CDR3 runs to 17 residues. CDR3 nucleotides: TGCAGTGCTAGAGATCGGTCGGATAGCGGGGGCGGGGAGACCCAGTACTTC. Translated, it gives CSARDRSDSGGGETQYF.

The rearrangement links TRBV20-1 to TRBJ2-4; 8 nucleotides agree with TRBD2. The J call is doubtful: the DNA matches TRBJ2-5 better. Per the germline V gene, CDR1 is DFQATT and CDR2 is SNEGSKA (reference sequence). This CDR3 contains 12 residues. The CDR3 DNA follows: TGCAGTGCCACGAAGCGGGAGGAGACCCAGTACTTC. Residues: CSATKREETQYF.

This clonotype turned up a few times. The gene calls are TRBV20-1 and TRBJ2-1; D may correspond to TRBD1 or TRBD2 (6 bases each). The CDR3 sequence is 14 residues long. Germline values: CDR1 DFQATT, CDR2 SNEGSKA (reference sequence). Trimming stripped 4 bases from V and 10 bases from J, with 20 bases between. CDR3 nucleotides: TGCAGTGCTACTAGTGGGGGGCGCTCCTACGAGCAGTTCTTC. Protein product: CSATSGGRSYEQFF.

This clonotype was counted a single time. CDR3 coding DNA: TGCGCCAGCAGCTCAGACAGGCTACTCTATGGCTACACCTTC. This gives the protein CASSSDRLLYGYTF. The V gene is TRBV5-1, the J gene TRBJ1-2, with a possible D match to TRBD1 (6 bases). This CDR3 is built from 14 residues. Trimming pared 3 bases from V and 4 bases from J, leaving 13 bases between. CDR1 SGHRS and CDR2 YFSETQ come from the germline V gene.